These 15 T cell receptor beta chains were sequenced from one sample in a study of Graves' ophthalmopathy and Graves' hyperthyroidism. RNA transcripts yielded amplified TCR beta CDR3 regions. Scientists carried out first-round RT-PCR using HTBI primers and then a second-round multiplex PCR. TCRdb passed the multiplex PCR reads through MiXCR, listing each CDR3 protein once. This sample carries approximately 480,000 distinct CDR3 sequences, roughly an eighth of them seen once, and the ten largest clones take 9.8%. Specimen: blood. All receptors come from a woman younger than 45 with Graves' ophthalmopathy.

The CDR3 reads CASSLWGQTFLGPNYGYTF. In DNA, the CDR3 is TGTGCTAGCAGCCTATGGGGACAGACTTTCTTGGGGCCTAACTATGGCTACACCTTC. The chain employs TRBV12-2 and TRBJ1-2; the table's D call, TRBD1, has no DNA check behind it. TRBV12-2 is a pseudogene segment. The CDR3 totals 19 residues.

In this sample, this clonotype turned up a few times. This may stem from a read error, because a much larger clone lies one nucleotide away. This chain connects TRBV15 to TRBJ2-2; D is ambiguous. V lost 1 base and J 1 base, leaving 7 bases between the germline ends. Germline V gene lookup returns CDR1 LNHNV and CDR2 YYDKDF (reference sequence). This CDR3 is built from 15 residues. The CDR3 DNA reads TGTGCCACCAGCAGAGTAGGAATGAACACCGGGGAGCTGTTTTTT. Its translation: CATSRVGMNTGELFF.

This chain connects TRBV3-1 to TRBJ1-1; D is undetermined. Germline CDR1 is LGHDT and CDR2 is YNNKEL (reference sequence). V lost 0 bases to trimming and J lost 3 bases, with 11 bases between them. There are 15 residues in the CDR3. CDR3 sequence: CASSQEGQRYTEAFF. CDR3 sequence (DNA): TGTGCCAGCAGCCAAGAGGGCCAGAGATACACTGAAGCTTTCTTT.

This clonotype has at least ten counts. This chain links TRBV3-1 with TRBJ2-7, with TRBD2 as a possible D gene (6 bases). The CDR3 has 13 amino acids. V lost 3 bases and J lost 1, with 7 bases in between. Germline assignment: CDR1 LGHDT and CDR2 YNNKEL (reference sequence). The CDR3 protein is CASSHRESYEQYF. The CDR3 DNA sequence: TGTGCCAGCAGCCATCGGGAGTCCTACGAGCAGTACTTC.

This clonotype was counted at least ten times. The J gene is TRBJ2-7, the V gene TRBV27, with TRBD1 identical over 7 bases. The CDR3 totals 14 residues. The ends lost 9 bases at V and 1 base at J; junction bases unmatched: 9. Germline V gene sequence: CDR1 MNHEY, CDR2 SMNVEV (reference sequence). As DNA, the CDR3 is TGTGCCAGTCGCCTTACAGGGGTGTCCTACGAGCAGTACTTC. This sequence encodes CASRLTGVSYEQYF.

The rearrangement joins TRBV4-2 to TRBJ1-5; 7 bases map to TRBD1. Germline V gives CDR1 LGHNA, CDR2 YNFKEQ. With 1 base clipped from V and 5 bases from J, the junction kept 8 bases outside the gene matches. The CDR3 extends over 16 amino acids. CDR3 DNA: TGTGCCAGCAGCCAAGTTCCAGGGGGTACGGATCAGCCCCAGCATTTT. This sequence encodes CASSQVPGGTDQPQHF.

V gene TRBV11-2 combines with J gene TRBJ2-7; no definite D call. Germline V lookup: CDR1 SGHAT, CDR2 FQNNGV. The CDR3 totals 13 residues. Trimming took off 10 bases at V and 2 bases at J, with 15 bases between the two ends. The CDR3: CANPGRIPYEQYF. DNA of the CDR3: TGTGCCAACCCCGGCCGGATCCCCTACGAGCAGTACTTC.

There are a few counts of this clonotype. V gene TRBV12-3 or TRBV12-4 combines with J gene TRBJ1-5; weak D call: TRBD1 (6 bases). The CDR3 length is 15 residues. V dropped 5 bases and J dropped 2 bases, with 13 bases sitting between them. Written as DNA, the CDR3 is TGTGCCAGCAGTAACACAGGGTTAGGCAATCAGCCCCAGCATTTT. Translating it yields CASSNTGLGNQPQHF.

This clonotype was detected ten times or more. This sequence joins TRBV7-8 and TRBJ2-5; unclear D gene. V lost 1 base and J lost 3, with 3 bases in between. The germline V gene encodes CDR1 SGHVS and CDR2 FQNEAQ. This CDR3 contains 12 residues. The CDR3 DNA is TGTGCCAGCAGCTTAGTGGAAGAGACCCAGTACTTC. Protein: CASSLVEETQYF.

This clonotype was counted many times. The rearrangement links TRBV29-1 to TRBJ1-1; D gene ambiguous. Trimming removed 4 bases from V and 7 bases from J, with 7 bases in between. The CDR3 is made up of 10 amino acids. Germline CDR1 is SQVTM and CDR2 is ANQGSEA. The CDR3 DNA reads as TGCAGCGTTGTTCGGGGTGAAGCTTTCTTT. It specifies CSVVRGEAFF. The complete variable domain, with remaining parts taken from reference TRBV29-1 and TRBJ1-1, reads SAVISQKPSRDICQRGTSLTIQCQVDSQVTMMFWYRQQPGQSLTLIATANQGSEATYESGFVIDKFPISRPNLTFSTLTVSNMSPEDSSIYLCSVVRGEAFFGQGTRLTVV.

Many counts were recorded for this clonotype. The rearrangement joins TRBV11-2 to TRBJ1-1; 8 bases fit TRBD1. This CDR3 contains 16 residues. Germline lookup yields CDR1 SGHAT and CDR2 FQNNGV. V lost 3 bases and J lost 5; bases outside the gene matches: 11. CDR3: CASSLDRVEGWTEAFF. The CDR3 nucleotides are TGTGCCAGCAGCTTGGACAGGGTCGAAGGTTGGACTGAAGCTTTCTTT.

Only a few counts were recorded for this clonotype. Written as DNA, the CDR3 is TGTGCCATCAGTGAATTACAGGGGTTTGGAGGGAACACTGAAGCTTTCTTT. Residues: CAISELQGFGGNTEAFF. The chain combines TRBV10-3 with TRBJ1-1; 7 nucleotides line up with TRBD1. This CDR3 comprises 17 residues. Germline CDR1 reads ENHRY; CDR2 reads SYGVKD. The junction had 11 bases not matched to a gene; V was cut back by 3 bases and J by 1 base.

The sample holds many counts of this clonotype. The gene calls are TRBV28 and TRBJ1-5, with no clear D. Trimming cost V 6 bases and J 4 bases, with 16 bases left between them. The CDR3 spans 15 residues. CDR1 is MDHEN and CDR2 is SYDVKM in the germline V gene. CDR3 bases: TGTGCCAGCAGACTTTTATCCCAAAGGAATCAGCCCCAGCATTTT. This sequence encodes CASRLLSQRNQPQHF.

V is TRBV30 and J is TRBJ2-5; D remains unclear. The length of the CDR3 is 11 residues. Germline V CDR1 and CDR2: GTSNPN, SVGIG (reference sequence). Trimming left V 3 bases short and J 5 bases short, with 7 bases between. The CDR3 DNA follows: TGTGCCTGGAGACGATGGGAGACCCAGTACTTC. It encodes CAWRRWETQYF.

This chain joins TRBV20-1 and TRBJ1-1, with 7 bases matching TRBD1. Germline V gene sequence: CDR1 DFQATT, CDR2 SNEGSKA (reference sequence). This CDR3 region has 13 residues. Unmatched junction bases numbered 2, after V lost 0 bases and J lost 4 bases. CDR3 amino acids: CSARDSGGTEAFF. The CDR3 nucleotides are TGCAGTGCTAGAGATTCAGGGGGCACTGAAGCTTTCTTT.